The entry below gives a single T cell receptor (beta chain) sequence along with its context. Its cognate antigen has yet to be identified. Base qualities were left out, and no much larger clone turns up one base away. Preparation of the library involved the immunoSEQ multiplex PCR assay. In its TCRdb copy, this immuneACCESS table keeps in-frame sequences only and misses some clones. Where compared with another copy, unresolved V genes explain less than half of these, and the others have no known cause. The sample has fewer than 150,000 clones on record, roughly 97% of them singletons. Of the sample, roughly 0.44% is held by the ten largest clones. These data belong to a study of T cell changes during pregnancy in multiple sclerosis (dated by TCRdb to 2018 to 2020). Describing the broader study: Changes in the T cell repertoire over the course of pregnancy were examined in this study in women with multiple sclerosis.

The source is a female donor with multiple sclerosis, enrolled in a pregnancy study. The specimen comprised peripheral blood, sampled after pregnancy.

The CDR3 region: CASSSPISYEQYF. The nucleotide sequence reads as follows: TGTGCCAGCAGCTCCCCCATTTCCTACGAGCAGTACTTC. Rearrangement joined TRBV7-9 to TRBJ2-7; no D segment can be confidently identified. Based on the germline V gene (reference sequence), the CDR1 and CDR2 sequences are SEHNR and FQNEAQ. Reading from cysteine to phenylalanine, the CDR3 counts 13 amino acids. CDR3 DNA is the only sequence kept; it has 39 bases, read in frame from the first base. At the junction V is shortened by 4 bases and J by 1 base, with 8 bases in between.